The 21 T cell receptor beta chains in this list originate from one sample, sequenced in a study of blood T cell repertoires in COVID-19. TCRdb's table, derived via immunoSEQ multiplex PCR, lists solely in-frame clones and lacks some. The sample has 100,000 to 150,000 clones; 86% are singletons. Sequenced material: peripheral blood. These receptors all come from a human donor in a cohort sampled during active COVID-19.

The chain combines TRBV14 with TRBJ2-3; 9 bases line up with TRBD2. Trimming cost V 0 bases and J 3 bases; bases outside gene matches: 1. There are 15 residues in the CDR3. Germline values: CDR1 SGHDN, CDR2 FVKESK. The CDR3 region is CASSQEGLATDTQYF. CDR3 coding DNA: TGTGCCAGCAGCCAAGAAGGACTAGCGACAGATACGCAGTATTTT.

The rearrangement uses TRBV4-3 and TRBJ2-7, with 11 bases aligning to TRBD2. Germline loops: CDR1 LGHNA, CDR2 YSLEER. The CDR3 has 15 residues. Unmatched junction bases numbered 5, after V lost 1 base and J lost 6 bases. CDR3 amino acids: CASSQAGLAGSEQYF. CDR3 in DNA: TGCGCCAGCAGCCAAGCTGGACTAGCGGGTTCCGAGCAGTACTTC.

The CDR3 bases are TGTGCCAGCAGCCAAGATCACCGGGACAGGGGTCTACGCCCCTACGAGCAGTACTTC. The encoded protein is CASSQDHRDRGLRPYEQYF. The genes are TRBV3-1 (or the pseudogene TRBV3-2) and TRBJ2-7, with TRBD1 matching 10 bases. Germline CDR1 LGHDT, CDR2 YNNKEL (reference sequence). Losses at the gene ends were 0 bases for V and 2 bases for J; bases not matched to a gene: 13. The CDR3 extends over 19 amino acids.

In its sample, this clone was seen once. This chain uses TRBV5-1 with TRBJ1-2, with TRBD1 matching 9 bases. Trimming took 5 bases from V and 6 from J; bases not matched to a gene: 8. Germline V lookup: CDR1 SGHRS, CDR2 YFSETQ. The CDR3 spans 14 residues. The CDR3 is CASRPGTGQDGYTF. CDR3 DNA sequence: TGCGCCAGCAGGCCCGGGACAGGGCAGGATGGCTACACCTTC.

The V and J genes are TRBV20-1 and TRBJ2-3; 12 bases align to TRBD2. V trimming: 3 bases; J trimming: 0 bases; junction bases outside the gene matches: 4. The CDR3 has 16 residues. From germline, CDR1 is DFQATT and CDR2 SNEGSKA (reference sequence). The CDR3 DNA is TGCAGTGCTAGTGGACTAGCGGGGTCTAGCACAGATACGCAGTATTTT. Translating gives CSASGLAGSSTDTQYF.

The CDR3: CASRVGRQGATEAFF. For the CDR3, the DNA is TGTGCCAGCAGGGTGGGAAGGCAGGGGGCCACTGAAGCTTTCTTT. The chain carries TRBV28 and TRBJ1-1, with 8 positions matching TRBD1. Germline CDR1 and CDR2: MDHEN and SYDVKM. The CDR3 spans 15 residues. The ends lost 6 bases at V and 4 bases at J; junction bases unmatched: 10.

This chain joins TRBV10-1 and TRBJ2-2; D is unresolved. The CDR3 is 13 amino acids. Between the trimmed V and J ends, which lost 3 bases and 8 bases, there was a span of 10 bases. CDR1 and CDR2 from the germline V gene are WNHNN and SYGVQD (reference sequence). The CDR3 nucleotides are TGCGCCAGCAGTGACACTAAACCGGGGGAGCTGTTTTTT. It yields the protein CASSDTKPGELFF.

The genes are TRBV3-1 (or the pseudogene TRBV3-2) and TRBJ2-3, with 8 bases matching TRBD2. The CDR3 is made up of 16 amino acids. Germline lookup yields CDR1 LGHDT and CDR2 YNNKEL (reference sequence). The V and J ends lost 1 base and 0 bases, in that order; junction bases with no gene match: 3. DNA for the CDR3: TGTGCCAGCAGCCAAGGCTCGGGAGGGAGCACAGATACGCAGTATTTT. It yields the protein CASSQGSGGSTDTQYF.

The J gene is TRBJ2-3, the V gene TRBV25-1; 12 nucleotides line up with TRBD2. From germline, CDR1 is MGHDK and CDR2 SYGVNS. With 4 bases clipped from V and 4 bases from J, the junction kept 3 bases outside the gene matches. The CDR3 totals 15 residues. The CDR3 is CASSALAGGADTQYF. CDR3 bases: TGTGCCAGCAGTGCCCTAGCGGGAGGGGCAGATACGCAGTATTTT.

The rearrangement joins TRBV5-4 to TRBJ2-1; 8 bases map to TRBD2. V was clipped by 4 bases and J by 0 bases; unmatched bases: 6. Germline values: CDR1 SGHNT, CDR2 YYREEE (reference sequence). The CDR3 covers 16 residues. The CDR3 sequence: CASSPKRGSSYNEQFF. The CDR3 coding sequence is TGTGCCAGCAGCCCCAAGCGGGGGAGCTCCTACAATGAGCAGTTCTTC.

The V call is TRBV27, the J call TRBJ1-4; 9 bases map to TRBD1. Trimming at V came to 8 bases and at J to 2 bases, leaving 6 bases not matched to a gene. Germline-derived CDR1 and CDR2 are MNHEY and SMNVEV (reference sequence). The CDR3 loop spans 15 amino acids. The CDR3: CASRIGTGTNEKLFF. The CDR3 nucleotides are TGTGCCAGCCGGATCGGGACAGGGACTAATGAAAAACTGTTTTTT.

The chain carries TRBV9 and TRBJ2-5; the D is unclear. The CDR3 consists of 15 residues. Germline V gene sequence: CDR1 SGDLS, CDR2 YYNGEE. V lost 3 bases and J lost 4, with 16 bases in between. Here the CDR3 DNA reads TGTGCCAGCAGCGGAGACGGAGCCCCTGGAGAGACCCAGTACTTC. Amino acid sequence: CASSGDGAPGETQYF.

The V call is TRBV2, the J call TRBJ2-7; D is uncertain. Germline V gene sequence: CDR1 SNHLY, CDR2 FYNNEI. The CDR3 has 11 residues. Trimming stripped 9 bases from V and 7 bases from J, with 13 bases between. The CDR3 DNA is TGTGCCAGGACAAAGGTTGGTGAGCAGTACTTC. It encodes CARTKVGEQYF. Drawing the rest from reference TRBV2 and TRBJ2-7, the complete variable domain is EPEVTQTPSHQVTQMGQEVILRCVPISNHLYFYWYRQILGQKVEFLVSFYNNEISEKSEIFDDQFSVERPDGSNFTLKIRSTKLEDSAMYFCARTKVGEQYFGPGTRLTVT.

V usage is TRBV6-2 or TRBV6-3 and J usage is TRBJ2-3; perhaps TRBD1 as D (6 bases). Looked up from germline, CDR1 is MNHEY and CDR2 is SVGEGT. Trimming removed 2 bases from V and 1 base from J, with 13 bases in between. The length of the CDR3 is 16 residues. CDR3 DNA: TGTGCCAGCAGTTACCCACAGGGTCGGGGCACAGATACGCAGTATTTT. As protein: CASSYPQGRGTDTQYF.

This sequence joins TRBV18 and TRBJ1-4, with D maybe TRBD1 (5 bases). CDR1 KGHSH and CDR2 LQKENI come from the germline V gene. This CDR3 has 14 amino acids. V was shortened by 3 bases and J by 6 bases, with 11 bases between the two germline ends. The CDR3 loop reads CASSPSTGHEKLFF. CDR3 DNA sequence: TGTGCCAGCTCACCTAGCACAGGTCATGAAAAACTGTTTTTT.

V is TRBV18 and J is TRBJ2-7, with 8 positions matching TRBD2. The CDR3 extends over 16 amino acids. Germline lookup yields CDR1 KGHSH and CDR2 LQKENI. With V trimmed by 0 bases and J by 3 bases, 7 bases remained unmatched. The CDR3 bases are TGTGCCAGCTCACCACCCGGCAGCGGGGGAAGCTACGAGCAGTACTTC. It is translated as CASSPPGSGGSYEQYF.

This sequence joins TRBV5-8 and TRBJ1-4; 8 bases are a match to TRBD1. CDR1 is SGHTS and CDR2 is YDEGEE in the germline V gene. V was pared by 1 base and J by 5 bases, with 10 bases of the junction left unmatched. This CDR3 comprises 17 residues. CDR3 nucleotide sequence: TGTGCCAGCAGCTTGATAGGTCAGGGGGCAAGCAATGAAAAACTGTTTTTT. Its translation is CASSLIGQGASNEKLFF.

The chain employs TRBV7-2 and TRBJ2-1; TRBD2 agrees at 9 bases. The J segment lost 8 bases and the V segment lost 4 bases, leaving 12 bases of the junction unmatched. Germline V gene data show CDR1 as SGHTA and CDR2 as FQGNSA. The CDR3 covers 16 residues. The CDR3 coding sequence is TGTGCCAGCAGCTACTTTCGAGCGGGAGGCGTTGATGAGCAGTTCTTC. It translates to CASSYFRAGGVDEQFF. Drawing the rest from reference TRBV7-2 and TRBJ2-1, the complete variable domain is GAGVSQSPSNKVTEKGKDVELRCDPISGHTALYWYRQSLGQGLEFLIYFQGNSAPDKSGLPSDRFSAERTGGSVSTLTIQRTQQEDSAVYLCASSYFRAGGVDEQFFGPGTRLTVL.

J is TRBJ2-1 and V is TRBV5-4; 11 nucleotides align to TRBD2. CDR1 and CDR2 from the germline V gene are SGHNT and YYREEE (reference sequence). There are 15 residues in the CDR3. V gave up 4 bases and J gave up 4 bases; unmatched junction bases: 4. CDR3 protein: CASSRTSGPYNEQFF. CDR3 DNA sequence: TGTGCCAGCAGCCGGACTAGCGGGCCATACAATGAGCAGTTCTTC.

The rearrangement joins TRBV5-1 to TRBJ2-1; 9 bases align to TRBD2. V was clipped by 0 bases and J by 5 bases; unmatched bases: 3. The CDR3 loop spans 15 amino acids. The germline CDR1 and CDR2 sequences are SGHRS and YFSETQ. Here the CDR3 reads CASSLGGRANNEQFF. The CDR3 nucleotides are TGCGCCAGCAGCTTGGGCGGGAGGGCCAACAATGAGCAGTTCTTC. Together with reference TRBV5-1 and TRBJ2-1, the CDR3 gives the full variable domain: KAGVTQTPRYLIKTRGQQVTLSCSPISGHRSVSWYQQTPGQGLQFLFEYFSETQRNKGNFPGRFSGRQFSNSRSEMNVSTLELGDSALYLCASSLGGRANNEQFFGPGTRLTVL.

The chain recombines TRBV30 with TRBJ2-1; TRBD2 matches 8 bases. The CDR3 loop spans 14 amino acids. Trimming removed 4 bases from V and 4 bases from J; junction bases left unmatched: 6. CDR1 is GTSNPN, CDR2 SVGIG, per germline (reference sequence). CDR3 amino acids: CAWILGGGYNEQFF. CDR3 coding DNA: TGTGCCTGGATCCTCGGGGGGGGATACAATGAGCAGTTCTTC.